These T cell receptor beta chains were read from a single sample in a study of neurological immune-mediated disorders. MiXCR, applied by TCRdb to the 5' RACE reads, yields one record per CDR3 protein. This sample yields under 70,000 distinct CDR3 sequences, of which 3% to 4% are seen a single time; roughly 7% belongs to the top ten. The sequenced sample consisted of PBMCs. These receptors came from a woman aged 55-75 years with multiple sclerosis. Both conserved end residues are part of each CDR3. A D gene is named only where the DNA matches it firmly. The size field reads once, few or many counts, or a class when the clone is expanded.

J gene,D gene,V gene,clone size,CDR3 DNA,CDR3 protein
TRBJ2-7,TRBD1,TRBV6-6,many,TGTGCCAGCAGGCGGGACAGGAATTATTACGAGCAGTACTTC,CASRRDRNYYEQYF
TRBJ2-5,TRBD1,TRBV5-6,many,TGTGCCAGCACGGGACAGGGGGCGGTGGAGACCCAGTACTTC,CASTGQGAVETQYF
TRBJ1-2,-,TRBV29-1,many,TGCAGCGTTGAACGGGGCCGCCCCTATGGCTACACCTTC,CSVERGRPYGYTF
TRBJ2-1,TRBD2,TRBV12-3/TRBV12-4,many,TGTGCCAGCAGTCGACTAGCGGGAGTCTACAATGAGCAGTTCTTC,CASSRLAGVYNEQFF
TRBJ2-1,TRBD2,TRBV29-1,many,TGCAGCGTCTACCCTCGGGGGGGTAGCTCCTACAATGAGCAGTTCTTC,CSVYPRGGSSYNEQFF
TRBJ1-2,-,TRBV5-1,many,TGCGCCAGCAGCCCGGAGAGGGGGATTGACGGCTACACCTTC,CASSPERGIDGYTF
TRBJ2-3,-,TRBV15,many,TGTGCCACCAGCAGAGACAAACCAGATACGCAGTATTTT,CATSRDKPDTQYF
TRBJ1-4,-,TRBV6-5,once,TGTGCCAGCAGTTACTCGAGTGTAGGGGCGGGTGAAAAACTGTTTTTT,CASSYSSVGAGEKLFF
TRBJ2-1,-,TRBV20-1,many,TGCAGTGCTAGTCCCCTGAGGGCTGAGCAGTTCTTC,CSASPLRAEQFF
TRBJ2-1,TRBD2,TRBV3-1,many,TGTGCCAGCAGCCAAGTACCTCCGGGACTAACCTACAATGAGCAGTTCTTC,CASSQVPPGLTYNEQFF
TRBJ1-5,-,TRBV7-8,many,TGTGCCAGCAGCTTATCTTACAATCAGCCCCAGCATTTT,CASSLSYNQPQHF
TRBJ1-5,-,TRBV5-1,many,TGCGCCAGCAGCCCCGAGAGCAATCAGCCCCAGCATTTT,CASSPESNQPQHF
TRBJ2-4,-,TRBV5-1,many,TGCGCCAGCAGCTTGGACGGGGAAAGGAACATTCAGTACTTC,CASSLDGERNIQYF
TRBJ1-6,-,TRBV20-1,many,TGCAGTGCTAGAGACGACAGCGGCTCACCCCTCCACTTT,CSARDDSGSPLHF
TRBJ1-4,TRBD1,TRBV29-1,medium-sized,TGCAGCGTTGGACAGGGGGCAACTAATGAAAAACTGTTTTTT,CSVGQGATNEKLFF
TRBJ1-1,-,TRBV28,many,TGTGCCAGCACCCGAGCCGGGGGCAACACTGAAGCTTTCTTT,CASTRAGGNTEAFF
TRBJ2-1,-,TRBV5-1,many,TGCGCCAGCAGGGACACCAACGACAATGAGCAGTTCTTC,CASRDTNDNEQFF
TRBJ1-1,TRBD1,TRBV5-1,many,TGCGCCAGCAGCTTGGAGGGACAGGGGGTTGAAGCTTTCTTT,CASSLEGQGVEAFF
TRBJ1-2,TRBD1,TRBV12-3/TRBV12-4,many,TGTGCCAGCAGTCCAGGGGGGGGGCGCGGCGGTGGGGGCTATGGCTACACCTTC,CASSPGGGRGGGGYGYTF
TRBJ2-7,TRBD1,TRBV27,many,TGTGCCAGCAGTTTCCGGGACAGGGGAGGCGAGCAGTACTTC,CASSFRDRGGEQYF
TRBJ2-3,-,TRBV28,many,TGTGCCAGCAGTTTCGGGAATGTAGATACGCAGTATTTT,CASSFGNVDTQYF
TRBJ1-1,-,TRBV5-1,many,TGCGCCAGCAGCTTGGGACTAAGTAGGTTCTCGAGCGAGGGAGCTTTCTTT,CASSLGLSRFSSEGAFF
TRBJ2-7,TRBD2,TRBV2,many,TGTGCCAGCAGTGAAGAGCGGGGGGTTGAGCAGTACTTC,CASSEERGVEQYF
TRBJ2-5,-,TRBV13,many,TGTGCCAGCAGCTTAGGTTCCCTTAGGGGCAGCGAGACCCAGTACTTC,CASSLGSLRGSETQYF
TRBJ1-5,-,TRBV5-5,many,TGTGCCAGCAGCATTTCCCAGGGTAAGCCCCAGCATTTT,CASSISQGKPQHF
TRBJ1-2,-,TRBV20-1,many,TGCAGTGCAATCCCAGTGATTAGTGGTCAGGGGATTCCATCCCAGCCCCCTTTC,CSAIPVISGQGIPSQPPF
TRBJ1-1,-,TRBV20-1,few,TGCAGTGCTAGAGAGGTCGGGAGACGGGAGACTGAAGCTTTCTTT,CSAREVGRRETEAFF
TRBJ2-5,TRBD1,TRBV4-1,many,TGCGCCAGCAGTCCCTCATTCATCCAGGGGGTAGGAGAGACCCAGTACTTC,CASSPSFIQGVGETQYF
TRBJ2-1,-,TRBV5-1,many,TGCGCCAGCAGCAAGAGGGGAAATACGGAGCAGTTCTTC,CASSKRGNTEQFF
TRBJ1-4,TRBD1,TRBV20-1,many,TGCAGTGCTAAGGACAGGGACGAAAAACTGTTTTTT,CSAKDRDEKLFF
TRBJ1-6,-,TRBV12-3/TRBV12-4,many,-,CASSFGQGNSTLNF
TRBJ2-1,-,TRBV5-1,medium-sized,TGCGCCAGCAGCTTGGTTCGTTGGGTCCGGCGTGAAGAGCAGTTCTTC,CASSLVRWVRREEQFF
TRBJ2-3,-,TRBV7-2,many,TGTGCCAGCAGCCTCCAGACAGAACCCACAACGCAGTATTTT,CASSLQTEPTTQYF
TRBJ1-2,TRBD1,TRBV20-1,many,TGCAGTGCTGCGACAGGGAACTATGGCTACACCTTC,CSAATGNYGYTF
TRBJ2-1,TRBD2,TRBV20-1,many,TGCAGTGCTAGACGGGGGGACCGGCGGGATGAGCAGTTCTTC,CSARRGDRRDEQFF
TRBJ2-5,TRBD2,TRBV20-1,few,TGCAGTGCTAGAAAACCTAGCGGAGAGACCCAGTACTTC,CSARKPSGETQYF
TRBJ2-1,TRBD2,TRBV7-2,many,TGTGCCAGCAGCTTAGTTGGGACTAGCGGGGCTTACAATGAGCAGTTCTTC,CASSLVGTSGAYNEQFF
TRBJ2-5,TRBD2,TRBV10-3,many,TGTGCCACCTATGCCGGGACTAGCGGACTCCAAGAGACCCAGTACTTC,CATYAGTSGLQETQYF
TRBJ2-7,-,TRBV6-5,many,TGTGCCAGCAGTTACAGGGTCAGCTCCTACGAGCAGTACTTC,CASSYRVSSYEQYF
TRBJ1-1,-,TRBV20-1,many,TGCAGTGCTCGAACTGGGGCAGTGAACACTGAAGCTTTCTTT,CSARTGAVNTEAFF
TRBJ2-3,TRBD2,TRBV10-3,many,TGTGCCATCAGTGTCGGAATGGGGAGGGGCACAGATACGCAGTATTTT,CAISVGMGRGTDTQYF
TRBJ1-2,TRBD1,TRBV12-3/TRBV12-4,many,TGTGCCAGCAGTTTGCGACAGGGGCCGACTCTGGATGGCTACACCTTC,CASSLRQGPTLDGYTF
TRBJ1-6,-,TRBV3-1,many,TGTGCCAGCAGCCAAGACAGGGGTTATTCACCCCTCCACTTT,CASSQDRGYSPLHF
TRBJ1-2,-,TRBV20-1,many,TGCAGTGGTGTCGGGGCTAACTATGGCTACACCTTC,CSGVGANYGYTF
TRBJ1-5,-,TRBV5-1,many,TGCGCCAGCAGCCCCACGGGCCCTAATCAGCCCCAGCATTTT,CASSPTGPNQPQHF
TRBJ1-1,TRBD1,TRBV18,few,TGTGCCAGCTCACCGACAGGGGGAGACACTGAAGCTTTCTTT,CASSPTGGDTEAFF
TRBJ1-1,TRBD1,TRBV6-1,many,TGTGCCAGCAGCGAGACAGGGGTCGCTGAAGCTTTCTTT,CASSETGVAEAFF
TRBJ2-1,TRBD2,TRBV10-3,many,TGTGCCACTATATGGGCTAGCGGGGCCAATGAGCAGTTCTTC,CATIWASGANEQFF
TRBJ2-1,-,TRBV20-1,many,TGCAGTGCCACTCCGACCTCCGGGGCCTACAATGAGCAGTTCTTC,CSATPTSGAYNEQFF
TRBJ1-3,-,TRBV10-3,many,TGTGCCATCAGACCGCCCTCTGGAAACACCATATATTTT,CAIRPPSGNTIYF
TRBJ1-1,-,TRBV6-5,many,TGTGCCAGCAGTTACCTGGGGGGAGGGTACACTGAAGCTTTCTTT,CASSYLGGGYTEAFF